The rows below give T cell receptor beta chains drawn from one sample of a study of blood T cell repertoires in COVID-19. Assay used: immunoSEQ multiplex PCR; TCRdb lists only in-frame clones, some missing. The sample records under 250,000 clones, 60% to 85% being singletons. Sequencing was carried out using peripheral blood. These receptors came from a woman in her 70s with acute or convalescent COVID-19. CDR3s include the opening cysteine and the closing phenylalanine or tryptophan. Each record gives: clone size, V gene, D gene, J gene, CDR3 DNA, CDR3 protein. A D gene is named only where the DNA matches it firmly. Expanded clones are given a class, and other clones once, few, many or no size at all.

clone_size: once; v_call: TRBV9; d_call: TRBD2; j_call: TRBJ2-1; cdr3_nt: TGTGCCAGCAGCGATAGCGGGAGCTCCTACAATGAGCAGTTCTTC; cdr3_aa: CASSDSGSSYNEQFF
clone_size: NA; v_call: TRBV19; d_call: TRBD1; j_call: TRBJ2-1; cdr3_nt: TGTGCCAGTAGTATTCGGACAGGGCCCAACTACAATGAGCAGTTCTTC; cdr3_aa: CASSIRTGPNYNEQFF
clone_size: once; v_call: TRBV3-1/TRBV3-2; d_call: NA; j_call: TRBJ2-7; cdr3_nt: TGTGCCAGCAGCCCCCCCCTAACCTACGAGCAGTACTTC; cdr3_aa: CASSPPLTYEQYF
clone_size: NA; v_call: TRBV10-3; d_call: TRBD2; j_call: TRBJ2-7; cdr3_nt: TGTGCCATCAGTGGTCTGGCTAGCGGTGGCGAGCAGTACTTC; cdr3_aa: CAISGLASGGEQYF
clone_size: many; v_call: TRBV11-2; d_call: TRBD2; j_call: TRBJ2-1; cdr3_nt: TGTGCCAGCAGCTTATGGGCGGGAGCTGGCTACAATGAGCAGTTCTTC; cdr3_aa: CASSLWAGAGYNEQFF
clone_size: once; v_call: TRBV28; d_call: TRBD1; j_call: TRBJ2-2; cdr3_nt: TGTGCCAGCAGAAATGGGGGACAGGGTTACACCGGGGAGCTGTTTTTT; cdr3_aa: CASRNGGQGYTGELFF
clone_size: once; v_call: TRBV10-3; d_call: NA; j_call: TRBJ2-3; cdr3_nt: TGTGCCATCAGGACCGGGACTCCCACAGATACGCAGTATTTT; cdr3_aa: CAIRTGTPTDTQYF
clone_size: few; v_call: TRBV5-4; d_call: TRBD1; j_call: TRBJ1-1; cdr3_nt: TGTGCCAGCAGCTTGGAGGGGACAGGGCCAGGTTTCTTT; cdr3_aa: CASSLEGTGPGFF
clone_size: NA; v_call: TRBV29-1; d_call: TRBD1; j_call: TRBJ1-2; cdr3_nt: TGCAGCGTTGACGTTATGAGGACAGGGGGGAACTATGGCTACACCTTC; cdr3_aa: CSVDVMRTGGNYGYTF
clone_size: NA; v_call: TRBV19; d_call: TRBD1; j_call: TRBJ1-2; cdr3_nt: TGTGCCAGTAGTATATATGGGGACAGGGGACGCACTAATGGCTACACCTTC; cdr3_aa: CASSIYGDRGRTNGYTF
clone_size: once; v_call: TRBV19; d_call: TRBD2; j_call: TRBJ2-1; cdr3_nt: TGTGCCAGTAGTATGACTAGCGGGGCTAACAATGAGCAGTTCTTC; cdr3_aa: CASSMTSGANNEQFF
clone_size: NA; v_call: TRBV11-1; d_call: TRBD2; j_call: TRBJ2-1; cdr3_nt: TGTGCCAGCAGCCGAGCAGCGGGGGAGGGGTTCTTC; cdr3_aa: CASSRAAGEGFF
clone_size: NA; v_call: TRBV3-1/TRBV3-2; d_call: TRBD1; j_call: TRBJ1-3; cdr3_nt: TGTGCCAGCAGCCCCTACCGTCAGGGGGCGGCTGGAAACACCATATATTTT; cdr3_aa: CASSPYRQGAAGNTIYF
clone_size: few; v_call: TRBV20-1; d_call: NA; j_call: TRBJ2-1; cdr3_nt: TGCAGTGCTAGATTGGCCAATGAGCAGTTCTTC; cdr3_aa: CSARLANEQFF
clone_size: NA; v_call: TRBV19; d_call: NA; j_call: TRBJ1-5; cdr3_nt: TGTGCCAGTAGTTCCCTGCCCTTAAGGACAGACCAGCCCCAGCATTTT; cdr3_aa: CASSSLPLRTDQPQHF
clone_size: once; v_call: TRBV30; d_call: NA; j_call: TRBJ2-5; cdr3_nt: TGTGCCTGGAGTTCGGTCATACAAGAGACCCAGTACTTC; cdr3_aa: CAWSSVIQETQYF
clone_size: NA; v_call: TRBV9; d_call: TRBD2; j_call: TRBJ2-2; cdr3_nt: TGTGCCAGCAGCGTAGTTAGCGGGGCAACCGGGGAGCTGTTTTTT; cdr3_aa: CASSVVSGATGELFF
clone_size: NA; v_call: TRBV19; d_call: NA; j_call: TRBJ1-1; cdr3_nt: TGTGCCAGTACGGTGGCAGGTATGAACACTGAAGCTTTCTTT; cdr3_aa: CASTVAGMNTEAFF
clone_size: once; v_call: TRBV10-2; d_call: NA; j_call: TRBJ2-5; cdr3_nt: TGCGCCAGCAGTGAGGCGGCAGTACAAGAGACCCAGTACTTC; cdr3_aa: CASSEAAVQETQYF
clone_size: NA; v_call: TRBV6-6; d_call: NA; j_call: TRBJ1-1; cdr3_nt: TGTGCCAGCCAAAATGGACAGATAAACACTGAAGCTTTCTTT; cdr3_aa: CASQNGQINTEAFF
clone_size: NA; v_call: TRBV2; d_call: TRBD1; j_call: TRBJ2-5; cdr3_nt: TGTGCCAGCAGCGTACAGGGGCCCCAAGAGACCCAGTACTTC; cdr3_aa: CASSVQGPQETQYF
clone_size: NA; v_call: TRBV28; d_call: NA; j_call: TRBJ1-1; cdr3_nt: TGTGCCAGCAGTCCCCAGGGCCTCGATTTCACTGAAGCTTTCTTT; cdr3_aa: CASSPQGLDFTEAFF
clone_size: NA; v_call: TRBV5-1; d_call: NA; j_call: TRBJ2-5; cdr3_nt: TGCGCCAGCAGCTTGGCTAGTCGTGGCCAAGAGACCCAGTACTTC; cdr3_aa: CASSLASRGQETQYF
clone_size: NA; v_call: TRBV5-6; d_call: TRBD2; j_call: TRBJ2-7; cdr3_nt: TGTGCCAGCAGCTCCATTGGTAGGGGACTAGCGGTCTACGAGCAGTACTTC; cdr3_aa: CASSSIGRGLAVYEQYF
clone_size: NA; v_call: TRBV19; d_call: TRBD1; j_call: TRBJ1-6; cdr3_nt: TGTGCCAGTAGGAGACAGGGGGAGACCGTTAATTCACCCCTCCACTTT; cdr3_aa: CASRRQGETVNSPLHF